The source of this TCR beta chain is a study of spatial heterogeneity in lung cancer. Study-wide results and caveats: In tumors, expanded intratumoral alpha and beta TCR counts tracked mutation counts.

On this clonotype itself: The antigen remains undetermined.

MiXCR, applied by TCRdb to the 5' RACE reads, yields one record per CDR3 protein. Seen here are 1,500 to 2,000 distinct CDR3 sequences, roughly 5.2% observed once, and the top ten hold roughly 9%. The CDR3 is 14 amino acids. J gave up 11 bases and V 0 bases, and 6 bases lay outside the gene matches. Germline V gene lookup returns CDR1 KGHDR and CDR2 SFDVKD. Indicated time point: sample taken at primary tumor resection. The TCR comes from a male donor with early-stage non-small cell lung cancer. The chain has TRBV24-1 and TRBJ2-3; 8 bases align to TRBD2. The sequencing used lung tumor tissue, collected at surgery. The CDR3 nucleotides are TGTGCCACCAGTGATTTGCGGGGGGGCCCATGGCAGTATTTT. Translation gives CATSDLRGGPWQYF.